This record concerns one T cell receptor (beta chain) sequence. It lacks a known antigen. Base-call qualities are not available, and no considerably larger clone is one nucleotide away. The CDR3 spans 14 residues, from the cysteine through the phenylalanine. The DNA shown is the 42-base CDR3, in frame from base 1. Trimmed from V: 6 bases; trimmed from J: 10 bases; junction bases lacking a gene match: 11. CDR1 and CDR2 (GTSNPN, SVGIG) derive from the germline V gene (reference sequence). Receptor libraries were prepared by the immunoSEQ multiplex PCR assay. Sourced from immuneACCESS, this table was stored by TCRdb with only in-frame sequences that have V and J called. A share of the clones is absent; for the studies checked, an unresolved V gene accounts for under half, and the remainder has no known explanation. Counted in this sample were about 15,000 clones; roughly 92% of them appeared once. 2% to 2.5% of the sample belongs to the ten largest clones.

The samples were taken from patients with Merkel cell carcinoma. This entry comes from a study of T cells and Merkel cell carcinoma outcomes (dated by TCRdb to about 2020). The study in broad terms: The tumor T-cell repertoire, together with T-cell density, was examined as a predictor of clinical outcome in patients with Merkel cell carcinoma. Broader findings and caveats from the paper: According to the report, clinical outcomes in Merkel cell carcinoma patients could be predicted using T-cell density together with features of the T-cell repertoire.

The material sequenced was tumor tissue from Merkel cell carcinoma. This chain is built from TRBV30 and TRBJ2-1; 11 middle bases align to TRBD2. The source of this sequence is a human donor with Merkel cell carcinoma. The nucleotide sequence reads TGTGCCTGCCCGAGACTAGCGGGACTAGAGGAGCAGTTCTTC. It specifies CACPRLAGLEEQFF.